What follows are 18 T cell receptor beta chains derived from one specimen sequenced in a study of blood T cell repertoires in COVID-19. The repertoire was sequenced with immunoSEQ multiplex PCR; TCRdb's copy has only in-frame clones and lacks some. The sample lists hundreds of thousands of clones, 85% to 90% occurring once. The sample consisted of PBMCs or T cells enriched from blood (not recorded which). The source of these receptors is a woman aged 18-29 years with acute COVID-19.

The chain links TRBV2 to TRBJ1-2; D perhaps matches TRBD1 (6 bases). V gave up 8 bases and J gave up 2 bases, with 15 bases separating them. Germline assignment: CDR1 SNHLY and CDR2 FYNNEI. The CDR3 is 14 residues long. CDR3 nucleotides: TGTGCCAGCGTCCCGGACAGTGTGAACTATGGCTACACCTTC. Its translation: CASVPDSVNYGYTF.

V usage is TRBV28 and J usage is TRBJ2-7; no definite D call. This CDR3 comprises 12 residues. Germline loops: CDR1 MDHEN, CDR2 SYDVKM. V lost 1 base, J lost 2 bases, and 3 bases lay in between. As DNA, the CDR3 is TGTGCCAGCAGTTTATACACCTACGAGCAGTACTTC. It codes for CASSLYTYEQYF.

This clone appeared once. CDR3 region: CASSYLSYEQFF. DNA of the CDR3: TGTGCCAGCAGTTACTTATCCTATGAGCAGTTCTTC. This chain joins TRBV6-2 or TRBV6-3 and TRBJ2-1, with no clear D. CDR1 is MNHEY and CDR2 is SVGEGT in the germline V gene. This CDR3 region has 12 residues. The germline V and J ends were trimmed by 1 base and 8 bases, with 6 bases remaining between them.

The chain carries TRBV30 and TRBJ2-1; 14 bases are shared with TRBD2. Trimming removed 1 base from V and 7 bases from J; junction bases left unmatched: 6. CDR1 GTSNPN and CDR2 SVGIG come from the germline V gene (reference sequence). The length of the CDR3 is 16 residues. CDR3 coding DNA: TGTGCCTGGAGTGGCGGACTAGCGGGAGGATGGAATGAGCAGTTCTTC. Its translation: CAWSGGLAGGWNEQFF.

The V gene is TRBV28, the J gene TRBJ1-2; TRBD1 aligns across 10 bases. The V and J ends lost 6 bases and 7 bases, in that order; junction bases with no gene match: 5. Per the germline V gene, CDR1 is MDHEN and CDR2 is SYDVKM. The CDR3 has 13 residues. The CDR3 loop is CASSRDRGFGYTF. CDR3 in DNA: TGTGCCAGCAGCCGGGACAGGGGTTTTGGCTACACCTTC.

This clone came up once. The CDR3 region is CASSPTRTSGRRETQYF. Here the CDR3 DNA reads TGTGCCAGTAGTCCTACCCGGACTAGCGGGAGAAGAGAGACCCAGTACTTC. The gene calls are TRBV19 and TRBJ2-5; 13 bases are shared with TRBD2. Germline trimming cut 5 bases from V and 4 bases from J; bases unmatched to any gene: 10. This CDR3 has 17 amino acids. The germline CDR1 and CDR2 sequences are LNHDA and SQIVND (reference sequence). The full variable domain, rest sourced from reference TRBV19 and TRBJ2-5, is DGGITQSPKYLFRKEGQNVTLSCEQNLNHDAMYWYRQDPGQGLRLIYYSQIVNDFQKGDIAEGYSVSREKKESFPLTVTSAQKNPTAFYLCASSPTRTSGRRETQYFGPGTRLLVL.

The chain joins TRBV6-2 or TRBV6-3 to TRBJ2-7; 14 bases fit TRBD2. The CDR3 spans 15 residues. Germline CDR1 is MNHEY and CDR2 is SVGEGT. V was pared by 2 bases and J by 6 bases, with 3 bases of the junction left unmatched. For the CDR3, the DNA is TGTGCCAGCAGTTACGGGACTAGCGGGAGACGCGAGCAGTACTTC. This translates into CASSYGTSGRREQYF.

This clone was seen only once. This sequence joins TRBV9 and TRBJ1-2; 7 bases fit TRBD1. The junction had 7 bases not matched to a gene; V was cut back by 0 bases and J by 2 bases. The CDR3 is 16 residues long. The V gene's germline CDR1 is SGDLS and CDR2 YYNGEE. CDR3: CASSVATGGQNYGYTF. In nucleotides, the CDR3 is TGTGCCAGCAGCGTAGCTACCGGGGGACAGAACTATGGCTACACCTTC.

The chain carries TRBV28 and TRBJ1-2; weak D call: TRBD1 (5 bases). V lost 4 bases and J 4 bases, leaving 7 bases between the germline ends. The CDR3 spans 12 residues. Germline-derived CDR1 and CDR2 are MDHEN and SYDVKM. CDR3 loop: CASSSDSYGYTF. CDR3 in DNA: TGTGCCAGCAGTTCCGACAGCTATGGCTACACCTTC.

The CDR3 loop is CASSQAETGGSKTQYF. As DNA, the CDR3 is TGCGCCAGCAGCCAAGCCGAGACAGGGGGATCGAAGACCCAGTACTTC. The chain joins TRBV4-1 to TRBJ2-5, with 9 bases that match TRBD1. Germline trimming cut 1 base from V and 6 bases from J; bases unmatched to any gene: 9. The CDR3 consists of 16 residues. CDR1 MGHRA and CDR2 YSYEKL come from the germline V gene.

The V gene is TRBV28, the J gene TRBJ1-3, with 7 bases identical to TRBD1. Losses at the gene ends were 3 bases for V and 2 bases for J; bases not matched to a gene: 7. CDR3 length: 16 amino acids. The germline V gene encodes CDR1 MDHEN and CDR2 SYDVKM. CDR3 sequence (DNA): TGTGCCAGCAGTTTTACCCCACAGGGGACTGGAAACACCATATATTTT. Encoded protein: CASSFTPQGTGNTIYF.

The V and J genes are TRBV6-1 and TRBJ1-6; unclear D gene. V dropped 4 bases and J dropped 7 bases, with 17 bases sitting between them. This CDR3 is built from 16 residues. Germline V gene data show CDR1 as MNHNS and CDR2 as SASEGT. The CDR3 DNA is TGTGCCAGCAGTGGCGGGTCATTCACATCGAATTCACCCCTCCACTTT. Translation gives CASSGGSFTSNSPLHF.

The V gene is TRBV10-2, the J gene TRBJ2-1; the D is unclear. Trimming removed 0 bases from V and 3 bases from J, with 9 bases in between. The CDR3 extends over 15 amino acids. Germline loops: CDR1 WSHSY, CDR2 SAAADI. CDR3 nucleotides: TGCGCCAGCAGTGAGTCTCAGTTGCTCTACAATGAGCAGTTCTTC. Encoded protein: CASSESQLLYNEQFF.

The CDR3 region has the DNA TGTGCCAGCAGCTTCGGGGAGAATGAGCAGTTCTTC. This encodes CASSFGENEQFF. V and J are TRBV7-3 and TRBJ2-1, with D maybe TRBD2 (5 bases). CDR1 and CDR2 (germline): SGHTA, FQGTGA. This CDR3 has 12 residues. Trimming took 3 bases from V and 7 from J, leaving 7 bases between them.

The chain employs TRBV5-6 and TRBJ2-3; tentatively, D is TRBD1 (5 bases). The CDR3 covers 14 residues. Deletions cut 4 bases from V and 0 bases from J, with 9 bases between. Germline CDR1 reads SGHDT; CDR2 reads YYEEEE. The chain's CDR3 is CASSKDISTDTQYF. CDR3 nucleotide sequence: TGTGCCAGCAGCAAGGACATAAGCACAGATACGCAGTATTTT.

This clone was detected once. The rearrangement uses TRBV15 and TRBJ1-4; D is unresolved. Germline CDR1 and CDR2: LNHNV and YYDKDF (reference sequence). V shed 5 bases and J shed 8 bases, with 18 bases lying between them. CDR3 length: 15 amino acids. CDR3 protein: CATSRRAILVEKLFF. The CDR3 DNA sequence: TGTGCCACCAGCCGGAGGGCGATTTTGGTGGAAAAACTGTTTTTT. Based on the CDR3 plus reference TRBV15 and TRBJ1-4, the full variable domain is DAMVIQNPRYQVTQFGKPVTLSCSQTLNHNVMYWYQQKSSQAPKLLFHYYDKDFNNEADTPDNFQSRRPNTSFCFLDIRSPGLGDTAMYLCATSRRAILVEKLFFGSGTQLSVL.

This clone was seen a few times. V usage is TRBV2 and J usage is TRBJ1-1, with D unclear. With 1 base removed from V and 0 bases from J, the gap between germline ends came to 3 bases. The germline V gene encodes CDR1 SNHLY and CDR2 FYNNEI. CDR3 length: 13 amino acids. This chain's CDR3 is CASSEDMNTEAFF. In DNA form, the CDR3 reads TGTGCCAGCAGTGAAGACATGAACACTGAAGCTTTCTTT.

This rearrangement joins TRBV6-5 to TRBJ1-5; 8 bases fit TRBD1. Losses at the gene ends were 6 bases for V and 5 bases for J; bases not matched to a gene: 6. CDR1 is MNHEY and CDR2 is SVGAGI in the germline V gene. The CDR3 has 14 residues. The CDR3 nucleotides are TGTGCCAGCAGCCCCAGGACAGGGTATCAGCCCCAGCATTTT. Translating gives CASSPRTGYQPQHF.